The next 22 T cell receptor beta chains were all read from a single sample in a study of post-analysis software for immune sequencing data. Study-wide points: TRBV5-6, TRBV5-1 and TRBV20-1 belonged to a set of about 5 TRBV segments that were more frequent in patients than controls.

TCR beta cDNA libraries had unique molecular identifiers. MiXCR, run by TCRdb on the PCR reads, gives a single entry per CDR3 protein. The sample has roughly 800,000 distinct CDR3 sequences; about half are singletons. Which antigens these TCRs recognize remains unknown. Source material: blood. Receptors were obtained from a girl between 5 and 17 years old with multiple sclerosis.

This chain links TRBV5-1 with TRBJ2-1; 7 bases agree with TRBD1. The CDR3 is 13 residues long. The ends lost 3 bases at V and 4 bases at J; junction bases unmatched: 1. In germline, CDR1 is SGHRS, CDR2 YFSETQ. The CDR3 DNA reads as TGCGCCAGCAGCTGGGGACAGTACAATGAGCAGTTCTTC. It codes for CASSWGQYNEQFF.

The chain joins TRBV5-1 to TRBJ1-1, with D perhaps TRBD1 (6 bases). Germline V gene sequence: CDR1 SGHRS, CDR2 YFSETQ. CDR3 length: 14 amino acids. V lost 3 bases and J 4 bases, leaving 13 bases between the germline ends. Here the CDR3 reads CASSYGTSLTEAFF. As DNA, the CDR3 is TGCGCCAGCAGCTACGGGACATCTCTCACTGAAGCTTTCTTT.

This clonotype showed up just a few times. The chain combines TRBV15 with TRBJ2-3; D may correspond to TRBD1 or TRBD2 (5 bases each). The CDR3 loop spans 17 amino acids. Germline CDR1 is LNHNV and CDR2 is YYDKDF (reference sequence). With 5 bases removed from V and 5 bases from J, the gap between germline ends came to 23 bases. As DNA, the CDR3 is TGTGCCACCAGCCCCCCCGCCGGGGATTTAAGGGGAGATACGCAGTATTTT. It specifies CATSPPAGDLRGDTQYF.

This clonotype showed up just once. The V call is TRBV18, the J call TRBJ2-6, with D maybe TRBD1 (6 bases). V gave up 8 bases and J gave up 4 bases, with 12 bases separating them. The CDR3 is 14 amino acids. Germline loops: CDR1 KGHSH, CDR2 LQKENI. The DNA for the CDR3 is TGTGCCAGCGGCACCGGGACAGGGGCCAACGTCCTGACTTTC. It encodes CASGTGTGANVLTF.

CDR3 sequence (DNA): TGTGCCATCAGTGCAGGGGGAGATGGCTACACCTTC. This codes for CAISAGGDGYTF. The rearrangement joins TRBV10-3 to TRBJ1-2, with 7 bases matching TRBD1. Per the germline V gene, CDR1 is ENHRY and CDR2 is SYGVKD. This CDR3 region has 12 residues. V shed 4 bases and J 6 bases; nucleotides not matched to a gene: 2.

The table lists this clonotype with many counts. The chain uses TRBV6-5 and TRBJ1-2, with D possibly TRBD1 on 6 matching bases. The germline V and J ends were trimmed by 4 bases and 5 bases, with 14 bases remaining between them. CDR3 length equals 14 residues. CDR1 is MNHEY and CDR2 is SVGAGI in the germline V gene. Written as DNA, the CDR3 is TGTGCCAGCAGTTTAGCAGGGGACCTATATGGCTACACCTTC. It codes for CASSLAGDLYGYTF.

The CDR3: CASSQEVGSRGETQYF. The DNA for the CDR3 is TGTGCCAGCAGCCAAGAGGTTGGCTCAAGGGGAGAGACCCAGTACTTC. The V and J genes are TRBV3-1 and TRBJ2-5; D possibly corresponds to TRBD1 (5 bases). V was clipped by 0 bases and J by 4 bases, with 15 bases between them. The CDR3 runs 16 residues. The V gene's germline CDR1 is LGHDT and CDR2 YNNKEL (reference sequence).

The chain employs TRBV20-1 and TRBJ2-3, with D unresolved. The CDR3 is 15 residues long. Germline V lookup: CDR1 DFQATT, CDR2 SNEGSKA (reference sequence). Deletions cut 0 bases from V and 0 bases from J, with 10 bases between. The CDR3 DNA is TGCAGTGCTAGAGAGGCCGTTACTAGCACAGATACGCAGTATTTT. Amino acids: CSAREAVTSTDTQYF.

This clonotype was picked up a small number of times. The chain couples TRBV20-1 to TRBJ1-1; D gene uncertain. The germline CDR1 and CDR2 sequences are DFQATT and SNEGSKA (reference sequence). The ends were cut back, 4 bases at V and 12 bases at J, with 12 bases in the middle. CDR3 size: 10 residues. In DNA form, the CDR3 reads TGCAGTGCTACCGCTCATTTCCCTTTCTTT. It translates to CSATAHFPFF.

This clonotype was detected only a few times. This chain connects TRBV28 to TRBJ2-5; 8 positions agree with TRBD2. Per the germline V gene, CDR1 is MDHEN and CDR2 is SYDVKM. The CDR3 runs to 15 residues. The junction had 3 bases not matched to a gene; V was cut back by 1 base and J by 2 bases. CDR3 bases: TGTGCCAGCAGTTTATCGGCGGGGGGACAAGAGACCCAGTACTTC. It encodes CASSLSAGGQETQYF. The full variable domain, its missing parts supplied by reference TRBV28 and TRBJ2-5, is DVKVTQSSRYLVKRTGEKVFLECVQDMDHENMFWYRQDPGLGLRLIYFSYDVKMKEKGDIPEGYSVSREKKERFSLILESASTNQTSMYLCASSLSAGGQETQYFGPGTRLLVL.

This chain links TRBV12-3 or TRBV12-4 with TRBJ2-5; 11 nucleotides match TRBD2. The length of the CDR3 is 14 residues. V lost 5 bases and J lost 11; bases outside the gene matches: 10. The CDR3 bases are TGTGCCAGCAGTGTAACTAGCGGGAGTGTGGGGCAGTACTTC. Protein: CASSVTSGSVGQYF.

This chain joins TRBV3-1 and TRBJ2-1; TRBD2 matches at 11 bases. The ends lost 5 bases at V and 3 bases at J; junction bases unmatched: 6. The CDR3 consists of 16 residues. Germline V gene sequence: CDR1 LGHDT, CDR2 YNNKEL (reference sequence). CDR3 sequence reads: CASSKTSGSIYNEQFF. Written as DNA, the CDR3 is TGTGCCAGCAGCAAAACTAGCGGGAGCATCTACAATGAGCAGTTCTTC.

This chain connects TRBV5-6 to TRBJ2-7, with D possibly matching TRBD2 (7 bases). Per germline, CDR1 SGHDT and CDR2 YYEEEE. The CDR3 consists of 15 residues. Trimming removed 4 bases at V and 0 bases at J, with 14 bases between. Written as DNA, the CDR3 is TGTGCCAGCAGCCCCGGGGGGACAAGCTCCTACGAGCAGTACTTC. It specifies CASSPGGTSSYEQYF.

This clonotype was detected a few times. V and J are TRBV9 and TRBJ1-6; 7 positions match TRBD1. Looked up from germline, CDR1 is SGDLS and CDR2 is YYNGEE. Losses at the gene ends were 3 bases for V and 9 bases for J; bases not matched to a gene: 9. The CDR3 extends over 15 amino acids. The CDR3 spells CASSAEGAAGSPLHF. The CDR3 DNA reads as TGTGCCAGCAGCGCCGAGGGGGCGGCGGGTTCACCCCTCCACTTT.

This clonotype came up a few times. J is TRBJ2-5 and V is TRBV7-2, with 12 bases identical to TRBD2. Germline trimming cut 2 bases from V and 5 bases from J; bases unmatched to any gene: 6. Germline V gene data show CDR1 as SGHTA and CDR2 as FQGNSA. CDR3 length: 16 amino acids. The CDR3 reads CASSLRRLAGAETQYF. Written as DNA, the CDR3 is TGTGCCAGCAGCTTAAGAAGACTAGCGGGAGCTGAGACCCAGTACTTC.

The chain joins TRBV6-5 to TRBJ2-3; 8 positions match TRBD2. Germline V gene data show CDR1 as MNHEY and CDR2 as SVGAGI. This CDR3 is built from 18 residues. V dropped 2 bases and J dropped 3; count of bases not matched to a gene: 13. The DNA of the CDR3 is TGTGCCAGCAGTTACGGGGGTTGGGATGGCGGGAGGACAGATACGCAGTATTTT. It encodes CASSYGGWDGGRTDTQYF.

The chain couples TRBV7-9 to TRBJ2-5, with D perhaps matching TRBD2 (5 bases). The CDR3 has 16 amino acids. Trimming pared 6 bases from V and 4 bases from J, leaving 21 bases between. Germline-derived CDR1 and CDR2 are SEHNR and FQNEAQ (reference sequence). The CDR3 DNA reads TGTGCCAGCAGGCGCGAACCAATGGCGGCGGGAGAGACCCAGTACTTC. It encodes CASRREPMAAGETQYF. The entire variable domain, with the rest obtained from reference TRBV7-9 and TRBJ2-5, is as follows: DTGVSQNPRHKITKRGQNVTFRCDPISEHNRLYWYRQTLGQGPEFLTYFQNEAQLEKSRLLSDRFSAERPKGSFSTLEIQRTEQGDSAMYLCASRREPMAAGETQYFGPGTRLLVL.

The genes are TRBV29-1 and TRBJ2-5, with 8 bases aligning to TRBD1. The CDR3 runs 13 residues. Per germline, CDR1 SQVTM and CDR2 ANQGSEA. V was pared by 6 bases and J by 4 bases, with 7 bases of the junction left unmatched. CDR3 in DNA: TGCAGCGTCGGGACCGGGACAGGAGAGACCCAGTACTTC. Amino acids: CSVGTGTGETQYF.

The chain joins TRBV12-3 or TRBV12-4 to TRBJ2-3; 7 nucleotides align to TRBD2. Losses at the gene ends were 3 bases for V and 2 bases for J; bases not matched to a gene: 11. The CDR3 consists of 17 residues. The CDR3 bases are TGTGCCAGCAGTTTCTTCCCCATCCAGCGGGACACAGATACGCAGTATTTT. This sequence encodes CASSFFPIQRDTDTQYF.

The sample holds a few counts of this clonotype. CDR3 region: CASSLSVAGVDEQFF. The CDR3 DNA reads as TGCGCCAGCAGCTTGTCGGTAGCGGGAGTGGATGAGCAGTTCTTC. The chain is built from TRBV5-1 and TRBJ2-1; 9 bases align to TRBD2. CDR3 length: 15 residues. Trimming cost V 1 base and J 8 bases; bases outside gene matches: 7. Germline assignment: CDR1 SGHRS and CDR2 YFSETQ.

This chain connects TRBV5-1 to TRBJ2-1; 7 positions agree with TRBD1. The CDR3 covers 14 residues. V gave up 1 base and J gave up 10 bases; unmatched junction bases: 8. The germline CDR1 and CDR2 sequences are SGHRS and YFSETQ. The CDR3 loop reads CASSLRVRGNEQFF. The CDR3 DNA sequence: TGCGCCAGCAGCTTGAGGGTCAGGGGGAACGAGCAGTTCTTC.

The genes are TRBV7-8 and TRBJ2-5, with D unclear. Germline V gives CDR1 SGHVS, CDR2 FQNEAQ. Trimming left V 7 bases short and J 5 bases short, with 11 bases between. The CDR3 has 12 amino acids. The CDR3 loop is CASISSRETQYF. CDR3 bases: TGTGCCAGCATCTCCAGCCGGGAGACCCAGTACTTC.